This T cell receptor (beta chain) originates from a study of T-cell memory formation after mild COVID-19. CDR1 and CDR2 from the germline V gene are SGHTA and FQGNSA. Trimming removed 5 bases from V and 4 bases from J; junction bases left unmatched: 6. The CDR3 has 14 amino acids. TCRdb independently ran MiXCR on the 5' RACE reads; one entry per CDR3 protein. This table holds some 54,000 distinct CDR3 sequences, 9% to 9.5% found once. The source is a young man who had mild COVID-19 (a few samples of this study predate the infection). Cell type and time point are not known. The sample was PBMCs or a T cell subset sorted from them (not recorded which). The rearrangement links TRBV7-2 to TRBJ2-3; 7 bases map to TRBD1. CDR3 amino acids: CASSRRDSPDTQYF. The CDR3, as DNA: TGTGCCAGCAGCAGAAGGGACAGCCCAGATACGCAGTATTTT.